The rows below give T cell receptor beta chains drawn from one sample of a study of T cell changes during pregnancy in multiple sclerosis. Data came from immunoSEQ multiplex PCR; TCRdb stores just in-frame clones and leaves some out. The table has roughly 38,000 clones, less than 95% seen once. The sequences come from CD8+ T cells from peripheral blood mononuclear cells, collected in the first trimester of pregnancy. Source of these receptors: a female donor with multiple sclerosis, enrolled in a pregnancy study. Both conserved end residues are part of each CDR3. Fields, in order: D gene, V gene, J gene, clone size, CDR3 DNA, CDR3 protein. A D gene is named only where the DNA matches it firmly. Size is omitted from some rows. Given values are once, few, many or a class for expanded clones.

TRBD1	TRBV19	TRBJ2-7	-	TGTGCCACCTCGACAGGGGGCACCTACGAGCAGTACTTC	CATSTGGTYEQYF
-	TRBV30	TRBJ1-1	-	TGTGCCTGGAGCGGGGTGAACACTGAAGCTTTCTTT	CAWSGVNTEAFF
-	TRBV4-2	TRBJ2-7	-	TGTGCCAGCAGCCAAATCTCTAGTGCCCCCTCCTACGAGCAGTACTTC	CASSQISSAPSYEQYF
-	TRBV7-9	TRBJ2-7	-	TGTGCCAGCAGTCGTCCCACAGGGCCTGAGGGCTACGAGCAGTACTTC	CASSRPTGPEGYEQYF
-	TRBV7-3	TRBJ2-5	-	TGTGCCAGCAGCTTATCTAGCGCAGTGGGGCAAGAGACCCAGTACTTC	CASSLSSAVGQETQYF
TRBD1	TRBV7-3	TRBJ2-7	-	TGTGCCAGCAGCTTAATGGACAGGTACGAGCAGTACTTC	CASSLMDRYEQYF
-	TRBV19	TRBJ2-1	-	TGTGCCAGTGCAGCAGGAGGCTCCTACAATGAGCAGTTCTTC	CASAAGGSYNEQFF
-	TRBV30	TRBJ1-1	few	TGTGCCTGGGGGGACACTAACACTGAAGCTTTCTTT	CAWGDTNTEAFF
-	TRBV2	TRBJ1-1	-	TGTGCCAGCAACAGGGAGGGCACTGAAGCTTTCTTT	CASNREGTEAFF
-	TRBV4-3	TRBJ1-5	-	TGCGCCAGCAGCCAAGAAAGTTTTGGAGAGGATCAGCCCCAGCATTTT	CASSQESFGEDQPQHF
-	TRBV6-5	TRBJ1-1	few	TGTGCCAGCAGTTACTCCCCGAACGGTGTGGCTTTCTTT	CASSYSPNGVAFF
-	TRBV7-6	TRBJ2-3	once	TGTGCCAGCAGCCACCTCGGGGCAGATACGCAGTATTTT	CASSHLGADTQYF
-	TRBV4-1	TRBJ1-2	-	TGCGCCAGCAGCCAAGTTGATCAGTCAGGTGGTGGCTATGGCTACACCTTC	CASSQVDQSGGGYGYTF
-	TRBV19	TRBJ1-4	-	TGTGCCAGTAGTCCCTCGACTGGGAATGAAAAACTGTTTTTT	CASSPSTGNEKLFF
TRBD1	TRBV19	TRBJ2-7	-	TGTGCCAGTAGCCCCGGGACAGGCCACTACGAGCAGTACTTC	CASSPGTGHYEQYF
TRBD1	TRBV5-1	TRBJ2-7	-	TGCGCCAGCAGCCTGGACAGGGGCTACGAGCAGTACTTC	CASSLDRGYEQYF
-	TRBV16	TRBJ1-2	-	TGTGCCAGCAGCCCTGGAGGAGGAAGGGAGGACCATGGCTACACCTTC	CASSPGGGREDHGYTF
TRBD2	TRBV11-2	TRBJ2-2	-	TGTGCCAGCAGAAATACTAGCGGGTACACCGGGGAGCTGTTTTTT	CASRNTSGYTGELFF
TRBD2	TRBV12-5	TRBJ2-3	few	TGTGCTAGTGGTTTAGTATATCTCGTAACCGGGACTAGTTCAGGCTTAAATACGCAGTATTTT	CASGLVYLVTGTSSGLNTQYF
TRBD1	TRBV6-1	TRBJ1-1	-	TGTGCCAGCAGTCAGGGACAGGGGGCTACTGAAGCTTTCTTT	CASSQGQGATEAFF
-	TRBV4-2	TRBJ2-7	-	TGTGCCAGCAGCCAGGGGGCCCTCTACGAGCAGTACTTC	CASSQGALYEQYF
TRBD2	TRBV9	TRBJ2-7	-	TGTGCCAGCAGCGTATCGGGGGGAAACTACGAGCAGTACTTC	CASSVSGGNYEQYF
-	TRBV5-5	TRBJ2-5	-	TGTGCCAGCAGCCTACCCAGGGGCTGGGAGACCCAGTACTTC	CASSLPRGWETQYF
TRBD2	TRBV7-2	TRBJ2-2	-	TGTGCCAGCAGCTTAGTCAGGGCGGGGGGTAACACCGGGGAGCTGTTTTTT	CASSLVRAGGNTGELFF
-	TRBV6-4	TRBJ1-2	-	TGTGCCAGCAGTGCCAAAACGGGGGGGGCCTATGGCTACACCTTC	CASSAKTGGAYGYTF
-	TRBV4-1	TRBJ2-3	-	TGCGCCAGCAGCGGGGGGTCGACAGATACGCAGTATTTT	CASSGGSTDTQYF
-	TRBV4-1	TRBJ2-7	-	TGCGCCAGCAGCCAAGAGGACGGGAGAGGATACGAGCAGTACTTC	CASSQEDGRGYEQYF